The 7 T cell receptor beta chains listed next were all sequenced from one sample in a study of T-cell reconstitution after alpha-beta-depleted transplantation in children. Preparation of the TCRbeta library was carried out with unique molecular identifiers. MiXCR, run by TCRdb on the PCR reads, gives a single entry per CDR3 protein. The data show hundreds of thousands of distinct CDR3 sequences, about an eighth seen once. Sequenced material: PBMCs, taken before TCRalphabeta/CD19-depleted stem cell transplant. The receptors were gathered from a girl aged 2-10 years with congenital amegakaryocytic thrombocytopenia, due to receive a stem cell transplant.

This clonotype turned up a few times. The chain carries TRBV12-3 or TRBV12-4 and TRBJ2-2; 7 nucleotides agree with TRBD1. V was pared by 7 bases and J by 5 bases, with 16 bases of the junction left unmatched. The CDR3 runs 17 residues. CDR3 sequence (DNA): TGTGCCAGCACCCCCGGGTCAGGGGGTGCGGCTACCGGGGAGCTGTTTTTT. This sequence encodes CASTPGSGGAATGELFF.

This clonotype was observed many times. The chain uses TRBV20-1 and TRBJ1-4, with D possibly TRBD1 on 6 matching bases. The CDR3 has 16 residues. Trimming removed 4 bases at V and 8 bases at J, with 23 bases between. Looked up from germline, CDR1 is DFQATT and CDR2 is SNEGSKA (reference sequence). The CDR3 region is CSATKGEGTGGEKLFF. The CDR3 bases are TGCAGTGCTACCAAGGGGGAAGGCACCGGAGGGGAAAAACTGTTTTTT.

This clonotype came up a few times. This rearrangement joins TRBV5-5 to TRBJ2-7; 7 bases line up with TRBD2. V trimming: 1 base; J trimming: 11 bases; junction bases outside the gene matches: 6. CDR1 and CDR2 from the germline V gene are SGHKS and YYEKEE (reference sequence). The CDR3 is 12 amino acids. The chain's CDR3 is CASSLPGRIEYF. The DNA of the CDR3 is TGTGCCAGCAGCTTGCCCGGGAGGATCGAGTACTTC.

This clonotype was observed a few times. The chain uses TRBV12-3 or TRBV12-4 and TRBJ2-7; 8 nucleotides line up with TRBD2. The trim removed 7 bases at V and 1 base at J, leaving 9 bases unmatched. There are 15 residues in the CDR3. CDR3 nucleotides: TGTGCCAGCACCGTGGCGGGAGGTCATTCCTACGAGCAGTACTTC. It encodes CASTVAGGHSYEQYF.

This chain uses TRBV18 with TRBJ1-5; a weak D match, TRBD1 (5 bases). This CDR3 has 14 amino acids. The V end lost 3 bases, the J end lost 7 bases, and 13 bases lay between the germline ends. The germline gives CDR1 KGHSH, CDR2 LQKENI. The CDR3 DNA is TGTGCCAGCTCACCGACAGTAGGGGAGCAGCCCCAGCATTTT. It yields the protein CASSPTVGEQPQHF.

The CDR3 coding sequence is TGCGCCAGCAGCCAAGATAGGGGACAGGGGGCGCATAAGCCGTACTTC. The encoded protein is CASSQDRGQGAHKPYF. The chain joins TRBV4-1 to TRBJ2-4; 12 bases map to TRBD1. V shed 0 bases and J 15 bases; nucleotides not matched to a gene: 12. Germline CDR1 is MGHRA and CDR2 is YSYEKL. This CDR3 spans 16 amino acids.

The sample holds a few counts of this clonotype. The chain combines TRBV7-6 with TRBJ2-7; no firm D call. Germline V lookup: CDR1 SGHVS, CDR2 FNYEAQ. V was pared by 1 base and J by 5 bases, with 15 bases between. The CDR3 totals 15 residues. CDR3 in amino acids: CASSLVHGPGNEQYF. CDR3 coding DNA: TGTGCCAGCAGCTTAGTTCACGGGCCAGGCAACGAGCAGTACTTC. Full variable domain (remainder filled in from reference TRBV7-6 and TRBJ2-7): GAGVSQSPRYKVTKRGQDVALRCDPISGHVSLYWYRQALGQGPEFLTYFNYEAQQDKSGLPNDRFSAERPEGSISTLTIQRTEQRDSAMYRCASSLVHGPGNEQYFGPGTRLTVT.